This TCR beta chain is drawn from a study of shared clonotypes between healthy human individuals (TCRdb year 2020). Broadly, across the study: The cohort included a few men and two women between 18 and 49 years of age. For each donor, three plates each were used for CD4 naive and CD4 memory, two plates were used for CD8 naive, and one plate was used for CD8 memory. The study deeply sequenced blood TCR repertoires of 5 or 6 healthy adults to estimate repertoire size and the extent of clonotype sharing between individuals. Per donor, leukapheresis produced somewhere between about 0.94 and 9.5 billion PBMCs. To increase sequencing depth and limit assay-specific biases, TCR repertoire library preparation and sequencing were carried out by different laboratories using diverse techniques.

The donors were healthy, HIV-negative adults with no recently reported acute infections or vaccinations. Only Caucasian adults living in Nashville, Tennessee, USA were represented among the donors. Magnetic negative selection was used to enrich CD4+ T cells, after which naive cells were positively selected on CD45RA and the negative fraction became the memory subset. Blood was obtained by leukapheresis, after which PBMCs were separated by Ficoll-Histopaque density gradient centrifugation and cryopreserved in liquid nitrogen vapor phase. Analytical flow cytometry was used to check the purity and quantity of each magnetically sorted T cell population. Genomic DNA was isolated from every sorted fraction and measured by UV absorbance on a Nanodrop 2000c. Points the paper makes about the study in general: Clonotypes shared by all four sorted-subset donors showed higher generation probabilities than non-shared clonotypes. Pairwise subsampling led to the expectation that sequencing depth would affect the degree of clonotype sharing among donors. Because the study included only a small number of donors, the genetic and exposure-history diversity represented was limited. Larger estimated clonotype richness was generally found for naive subsets than for memory subsets. Across a few donors, about 4.5% of naive CD4, around 3.3% of naive CD8, approximately 2.5% of memory CD4, and 0.4% of memory CD8 clonotypes were shared. Sampling was restricted to blood, and TCR repertoires in tissue are likely to differ from TCR repertoires in blood. Rarefaction of sorted-subset datasets indicated incomplete sequencing despite the large sequencing depth.

Using the deep immunoSEQ assay, TCR CDR3 regions were amplified from genomic DNA by multiplex PCR. Extracted genomic DNA from each cell subset was spread evenly across all wells of several immunoSEQ 96-well plates, with each plate serving as a replicate. For sorted subsets, each replicate PCR was loaded with about 0.2 ug genomic DNA, equivalent to 32,000 or so T cell genomes. The purified libraries were quantified using a Qubit 3.0 fluorometer, sized with a Bioanalyzer 2100, and then quantified again using the KAPA Library Quantification kit. Each immunoSEQ 96-well plate was sequenced on its own single-read 150-cycle Illumina NextSeq 550 flow cell. On the authors' methods: Because the immunoSEQ output included only junctional sequences and no quality scores, the filtering could not be the same as the filtering used for full-length reads. To assign V/J genes and CDR3, sequences were annotated against IMGT germline references using PyIR, a Python wrapper for IgBLAST v1.9. Reads were filtered out if the reads had weak V/J assignments (E-value above 1e-6), no CDR3, stop codons, out-of-frame junctions, or ambiguous translated residues. V3J clonotypes were defined as sequences sharing an identical inferred V gene, J gene, and CDR3 amino acid sequence. Percentage overlap between repertoires was computed as shared unique clonotypes divided by the size of the smaller repertoire. Richness of each repertoire was evaluated using RTK rarefaction, the Chao1 estimator, and Recon v2.1 estimates of unobserved clonotypes. For all TCRbeta clonotypes obtained by the gDNA method from a handful of donors, generation probabilities were computed with OLGA. The clones in this table, taken by TCRdb from immuneACCESS, are in-frame only. Not every clone is retained; where verified, under half of the shortfall comes from an unresolved V gene, and the cause of the rest is unknown. V, J and clone size were drawn from that table, and D and trimming were deduced from the DNA. This sample holds some 1.4 million clones; over 95% were observed only once. The ten biggest clones cover roughly 1.1% of the sample.

Details on this clone: There is no known antigen for this receptor. Within one base of it there is no much larger clone, and no base qualities were kept.

The CDR3 spans 15 residues, from the cysteine through the phenylalanine. The kept DNA is CDR3 alone, 45 bases in frame from the first base. The germline V gene sets CDR1 to SGHRS and CDR2 to YFSETQ. Deletion took 0 bases off V and 4 bases off J, with a span of 11 bases between the germline ends. What was sequenced was naive CD4+ T cells sorted from blood. According to the study, the label for this sample's cell subset or site signals: CD45RA+ positively selected. The receptor was derived from a young man in good health. The chain is encoded by TRBV5-1 joined to TRBJ2-1; perhaps TRBD2 is the D gene, with 6 bases matching. The encoded CDR3 is CASSLDLATYNEQFF. Read as DNA, the sequence is TGCGCCAGCAGCTTGGATCTAGCGACGTACAATGAGCAGTTCTTC.